Each of the 21 T cell receptor beta chains below was sequenced from the same sample in a study of shared clonotypes between healthy human individuals. TCRdb's table, derived via immunoSEQ multiplex PCR, lists solely in-frame clones and lacks some. The sample contains 2 million to 2.5 million clones, approximately 95% of which appear only once. The material sequenced was naive CD4+ T cells sorted from blood. Sample subset: CD45RA+ positively selected. The receptor source for this set is a man aged 18-30 years in good health.

V gene TRBV5-6 combines with J gene TRBJ2-6, with TRBD1 matching 7 bases. Germline lookup yields CDR1 SGHDT and CDR2 YYEEEE. The V and J ends lost 4 bases and 1 base, in that order; junction bases with no gene match: 2. This CDR3 region has 15 residues. Written as DNA, the CDR3 is TGTGCCAGCAGCCCCAGGGGGTCTGGGGCCAACGTCCTGACTTTC. It encodes CASSPRGSGANVLTF.

The V gene is TRBV28, the J gene TRBJ2-5; 7 bases fit TRBD1. Trimming took 4 bases from V and 3 from J; bases not matched to a gene: 8. Germline CDR1 reads MDHEN; CDR2 reads SYDVKM. This CDR3 spans 15 amino acids. CDR3 in amino acids: CASSYQGGYEETQYF. The CDR3 DNA is TGTGCCAGCAGTTACCAAGGGGGCTATGAAGAGACCCAGTACTTC.

The rearrangement links TRBV19 to TRBJ1-3; tentative D call: TRBD1 (5 bases). Germline assignment: CDR1 LNHDA and CDR2 SQIVND (reference sequence). The CDR3 covers 16 residues. V lost 1 base, J lost 0 bases, and 10 bases lay in between. CDR3 amino acids: CASSIGGRFSGNTIYF. The CDR3 coding sequence is TGTGCCAGTAGTATAGGGGGACGGTTCTCTGGAAACACCATATATTTT.

The CDR3 loop is CASSSDSGNTIYF. The CDR3 DNA sequence: TGTGCCAGCAGCAGTGACTCTGGAAACACCATATATTTT. This chain joins TRBV2 and TRBJ1-3; no clear D gene. CDR1 is SNHLY, CDR2 FYNNEI, per germline. V was trimmed by 6 bases and J by 0 bases, leaving 6 bases between them. The CDR3 runs 13 residues.

The genes are TRBV5-1 and TRBJ2-1, with 9 bases identical to TRBD2. The V gene's germline CDR1 is SGHRS and CDR2 YFSETQ. V shed 0 bases and J 7 bases; nucleotides not matched to a gene: 8. The CDR3 spans 16 residues. For the CDR3, the DNA is TGCGCCAGCAGCTTGGTGGGAGCGGGAGGTAGAAATGAGCAGTTCTTC. Translation: CASSLVGAGGRNEQFF. The full variable domain, with the rest looked up from reference TRBV5-1 and TRBJ2-1, is KAGVTQTPRYLIKTRGQQVTLSCSPISGHRSVSWYQQTPGQGLQFLFEYFSETQRNKGNFPGRFSGRQFSNSRSEMNVSTLELGDSALYLCASSLVGAGGRNEQFFGPGTRLTVL.

As for this clone: In the same sample, other DNA sequences code for this CDR3. This chain connects TRBV18 to TRBJ1-3; D might be TRBD1 (6 bases). Trimming took off 3 bases at V and 0 bases at J, with 6 bases between the two ends. Germline CDR1 reads KGHSH; CDR2 reads LQKENI. The CDR3 spans 14 residues. The CDR3 loop reads CASSPGASGNTIYF. The CDR3 nucleotides are TGTGCCAGCTCACCGGGGGCCTCTGGAAACACCATATATTTT.

CDR3 amino acids: CASSGIQGHMNTEAFF. In DNA form, the CDR3 reads TGTGCCAGCAGTGGTATTCAGGGCCACATGAACACTGAAGCTTTCTTT. The chain combines TRBV6-1 with TRBJ1-1; TRBD1 is a possible D gene (5 bases). Per the germline V gene, CDR1 is MNHNS and CDR2 is SASEGT. V lost 4 bases, J lost 0 bases, and 15 bases lay in between. The CDR3 contains 16 residues.

The chain couples TRBV19 to TRBJ2-7; D could derive from TRBD1 or TRBD2 (5 bases each). V was shortened by 3 bases and J by 4 bases, with 13 bases between the two germline ends. CDR3 length equals 14 residues. Germline V gives CDR1 LNHDA, CDR2 SQIVND (reference sequence). The CDR3 sequence: CASSMTVRGYEQYF. CDR3 in DNA: TGTGCCAGTAGTATGACAGTGAGGGGTTACGAGCAGTACTTC.

The CDR3 region is CASSSLGLAGGSGEQYF. CDR3 sequence (DNA): TGTGCCAGCAGCTCTCTGGGACTAGCGGGGGGCTCCGGGGAGCAGTACTTC. J is TRBJ2-7 and V is TRBV5-6; 15 nucleotides match TRBD2. V lost 3 bases to trimming and J lost 7 bases; unmatched junction nucleotides: 11. The CDR3 sequence is 17 residues long. Germline V gives CDR1 SGHDT, CDR2 YYEEEE.

The V and J genes are TRBV11-3 and TRBJ1-4, with D hard to call. The CDR3 is 12 amino acids. The V and J ends lost 4 bases and 6 bases respectively, with 6 bases between them. The V gene's germline CDR1 is SGHNT and CDR2 YENEEA. The CDR3 region is CASSSSDEKLFF. The CDR3 DNA is TGTGCCAGCAGCTCTTCGGATGAAAAACTGTTTTTT.

This chain connects TRBV7-9 to TRBJ1-2; D perhaps matches TRBD1 (5 bases). Trimming took 5 bases from V and 0 from J, leaving 10 bases between them. The CDR3 consists of 14 residues. Germline V gives CDR1 SEHNR, CDR2 FQNEAQ (reference sequence). The CDR3 DNA sequence: TGTGCCAGCAGCGCAGCGGGGCCTAACTATGGCTACACCTTC. Its protein is CASSAAGPNYGYTF.

There are a few counts of this clone. Other DNA sequences in the sample encode the same CDR3. CDR3 DNA: TGTGCCAGCAGCTTAGGGGGGTCTCAGCCCCAGCATTTT. This encodes CASSLGGSQPQHF. This chain links TRBV7-9 with TRBJ1-5; a weak D match, TRBD1 (5 bases). This CDR3 has 13 residues. Trimming stripped 1 base from V and 6 bases from J, with 7 bases between. The germline V gene has CDR1 SEHNR and CDR2 FQNEAQ (reference sequence).

V usage is TRBV5-4 and J usage is TRBJ2-5, with D maybe TRBD1 (6 bases). Deletions cut 1 base from V and 1 base from J, with 11 bases between. The CDR3 consists of 15 residues. Germline assignment: CDR1 SGHNT and CDR2 YYREEE (reference sequence). CDR3 residues: CASSLPGGPQETQYF. CDR3 DNA sequence: TGTGCCAGCAGCTTGCCTGGGGGCCCCCAAGAGACCCAGTACTTC.

The chain employs TRBV2 and TRBJ1-5; a possible D gene is TRBD1 (6 bases). The germline V gene has CDR1 SNHLY and CDR2 FYNNEI. The V and J ends lost 8 bases and 7 bases respectively, with 15 bases between them. The CDR3 is 13 residues long. The CDR3 DNA is TGTGCCAGCCAAATGTTGGACAGACAGCCCCAGCATTTT. Translated: CASQMLDRQPQHF.

This chain links TRBV2 with TRBJ1-5; D not certain. Germline V gives CDR1 SNHLY, CDR2 FYNNEI. The V and J ends lost 6 bases and 1 base respectively, with 7 bases between them. The CDR3 is 13 amino acids. This CDR3 is CASRSESNQPQHF. The CDR3 region has the DNA TGTGCCAGCAGGTCAGAAAGCAATCAGCCCCAGCATTTT. Filled out from reference TRBV2 and TRBJ1-5, the complete variable domain reads EPEVTQTPSHQVTQMGQEVILRCVPISNHLYFYWYRQILGQKVEFLVSFYNNEISEKSEIFDDQFSVERPDGSNFTLKIRSTKLEDSAMYFCASRSESNQPQHFGDGTRLSIL.

The chain recombines TRBV6-5 with TRBJ2-7; 9 positions match TRBD2. The CDR3 covers 15 residues. Germline loops: CDR1 MNHEY, CDR2 SVGAGI. Trimming cost V 6 bases and J 2 bases; bases outside gene matches: 8. The CDR3 loop is CASRSTSGRAYEQYF. DNA for the CDR3: TGTGCCAGCAGGTCGACTAGCGGTCGGGCCTACGAGCAGTACTTC.

The CDR3 bases are TGTGCCAGCTCACCGACCCGAACGGGAGATACGCAGTATTTT. It codes for CASSPTRTGDTQYF. The chain has TRBV18 and TRBJ2-3; unclear D gene. This CDR3 is built from 14 residues. Per the germline V gene, CDR1 is KGHSH and CDR2 is LQKENI. The V end lost 3 bases, the J end lost 5 bases, and 12 bases lay between the germline ends.

J is TRBJ1-4 and V is TRBV27; D is ambiguous. The germline CDR1 and CDR2 sequences are MNHEY and SMNVEV (reference sequence). CDR3 length equals 13 residues. V was shortened by 2 bases and J by 8 bases, with 9 bases between the two germline ends. The CDR3 sequence: CASSLNMGEKLFF. In nucleotides, the CDR3 is TGTGCCAGCAGTTTAAACATGGGGGAAAAACTGTTTTTT.

CDR3 region: CATAGQKNTGELFF. The DNA for the CDR3 is TGTGCCACGGCGGGACAGAAAAACACCGGGGAGCTGTTTTTT. The J gene is TRBJ2-2, the V gene TRBV6-1; TRBD1 might be the D (7 bases). The CDR3 contains 14 residues. CDR1 and CDR2 (germline): MNHNS, SASEGT. Trimming cost V 10 bases and J 2 bases, with 14 bases left between them.

The rearrangement joins TRBV18 to TRBJ1-1; 8 bases align to TRBD1. CDR3 length: 15 residues. Looked up from germline, CDR1 is KGHSH and CDR2 is LQKENI. Trimming removed 7 bases from V and 1 base from J; junction bases left unmatched: 8. CDR3 bases: TGTGCCAGCTTAAAAACCGGGACAGGGAACACTGAAGCTTTCTTT. The encoded protein is CASLKTGTGNTEAFF.

A word on this clone: The sample carries other DNA sequences with the same CDR3. This chain connects TRBV6-1 to TRBJ2-7; 7 bases match TRBD1. Trimming removed 4 bases from V and 1 base from J; junction bases left unmatched: 4. Germline CDR1 is MNHNS and CDR2 is SASEGT. This CDR3 is built from 14 residues. CDR3 in amino acids: CASSVETGSYEQYF. The CDR3 DNA sequence: TGTGCCAGCAGTGTGGAGACAGGGTCCTACGAGCAGTACTTC.